A selection of T cell receptor beta chains follows, all from one sample in a study of blood T cell repertoires in COVID-19. The data were produced by immunoSEQ multiplex PCR, yet TCRdb's version contains in-frame clones alone and is incomplete. The sample lists about 28,000 clones, roughly 87% seen once, with under 30% in the top ten. Material for sequencing was peripheral blood. These receptor sequences come from a human donor in a cohort sampled during active COVID-19. The CDR3 runs from the conserved cysteine through the conserved F or W. The D gene is left open where the match is weak. Where a row states a size, it is once, few, many or the class of an expanded clone; other rows omit it.

D gene	clone size	J gene	V gene	CDR3 DNA	CDR3 protein
-	-	TRBJ1-4	TRBV6-4	TGTGCCAGCAGTGAGGGCGGGTGGGGAAAACTGTTTTTT	CASSEGGWGKLFF
-	-	TRBJ2-5	TRBV6-1	TGTGCCAGCAGTGACAGGGCCGCCCAAGAGACCCAGTACTTC	CASSDRAAQETQYF
-	-	TRBJ2-3	TRBV30	TGTGCCTGGAGTGTATGGGGGGGCGGCACAGATACGCAGTATTTT	CAWSVWGGGTDTQYF
-	-	TRBJ1-3	TRBV18	TGTGCCAGCTCACCTCTCGACAACGGAAACACCATATATTTT	CASSPLDNGNTIYF
TRBD2	-	TRBJ2-3	TRBV12-3/TRBV12-4	TGTGCCAGCAGGCTAGCGGGGGGGCCAGAGTATTTT	CASRLAGGPEYF
TRBD1	-	TRBJ1-5	TRBV30	TGTGCCTGGAGCCCCGGACAGGGTCGCAATCAGCCCCAGCATTTT	CAWSPGQGRNQPQHF
-	-	TRBJ2-5	TRBV5-1	TGCGCCAGCAGCAGGGGGGGAGAGACCCAGTACTTC	CASSRGGETQYF
TRBD2	-	TRBJ2-7	TRBV19	TGTGCCAGTAGTATAGTTTACGGGGGGGGATCCTACGAGCAGTACTTC	CASSIVYGGGSYEQYF
-	-	TRBJ1-2	TRBV6-5	TGTGCCAGCAGTTACTCGTCAGGTCTTGGCTACACCTTC	CASSYSSGLGYTF
-	-	TRBJ1-2	TRBV12-3/TRBV12-4	TGTGCCAGCACCATCCTTGTGGGCCTTAGCTACACCTTC	CASTILVGLSYTF
-	-	TRBJ2-7	TRBV7-9	TGTGCCAGCAGCCTTAACTTTGAGGAGCAGTACTTC	CASSLNFEEQYF
-	-	TRBJ2-3	TRBV3-1/TRBV3-2	TGTGCCAGCAGTTTTCTGGACACCCCAGGATACACAGATACGCAGTATTTT	CASSFLDTPGYTDTQYF
TRBD1	-	TRBJ2-7	TRBV5-8	TGTGCCAGCAGAGAGGGGACAGGGTTTTACGAGCAGTACTTC	CASREGTGFYEQYF
-	-	TRBJ2-3	TRBV6-2/TRBV6-3	TGTGCCAGCAGTCAGACTTATCAGACGCAGTATTTT	CASSQTYQTQYF
-	-	TRBJ1-1	TRBV5-1	TGCGCCAGCAGCTTGTTCCCCCAAGGCGCGACTTTGAACACTGAAGCTTTCTTT	CASSLFPQGATLNTEAFF
TRBD2	medium-sized	TRBJ2-2	TRBV7-6	TGTGCCAGCAGCCCAAGCGGGGGGAGATACACCGGGGAGCTGTTTTTT	CASSPSGGRYTGELFF
-	few	TRBJ1-2	TRBV7-2	TGTGCCAGCAGCTTAAGCGAGGACAGCTATGGCTACACCTTC	CASSLSEDSYGYTF
-	few	TRBJ1-2	TRBV10-3	TGTGCCATCGGGAAGGGGGAGACCGGAAAGGGCTACACCTTC	CAIGKGETGKGYTF
TRBD1	-	TRBJ2-7	TRBV6-6	TGTGCCAGCAGTTACGGCCAACAGGGGGCAGGAGAGCAGTACTTC	CASSYGQQGAGEQYF
TRBD1	-	TRBJ1-2	TRBV5-1	TGCGCCAGTAACGAACCGGGACAGAACTATGGCTACACCTTC	CASNEPGQNYGYTF
-	once	TRBJ2-5	TRBV6-5	TGTGCCAGCAGTAGTACTAGTCTGACGGGAGAGACCCAGTACTTC	CASSSTSLTGETQYF
-	-	TRBJ1-4	TRBV7-8	TGTGCCAGCAGCTTACAAAGGGCCAGGGGACCGACAACTAATGAAAAACTGTTTTTT	CASSLQRARGPTTNEKLFF
-	few	TRBJ1-5	TRBV12-5	TGTGCTAGTGGCCCCGCCGGGACACAGAATCAGCCCCAGCATTTT	CASGPAGTQNQPQHF
-	-	TRBJ1-4	TRBV14	TGTGCCAGCAGCCAAGGATGGGCTAAGGATGAAAAACTGTTTTTT	CASSQGWAKDEKLFF
TRBD1	once	TRBJ2-1	TRBV2	TGTGCCAGCACAGGACAGGGGATGGGTGAGCAGTTCTTC	CASTGQGMGEQFF
-	-	TRBJ2-1	TRBV18	TGTGCCACCTCGTTACGGGGGGCCGGGGACAATGAGCAGTTCTTC	CATSLRGAGDNEQFF
-	-	TRBJ2-3	TRBV6-2/TRBV6-3	TGTGCCAGCACCCCCAAGAGGGCGGGAGATACGCAGTATTTT	CASTPKRAGDTQYF
TRBD2	-	TRBJ2-1	TRBV5-4	TGTGCCAGCAGCTGGGGGCCAGCGGGGGGAAAGAATGAGCAGTTCTTC	CASSWGPAGGKNEQFF
-	-	TRBJ1-4	TRBV28	TGTGCCAGCACCTCAGGTGAAAAACTGTTTTTT	CASTSGEKLFF
TRBD1	-	TRBJ2-7	TRBV6-5	TGTGCCAGCAGATACCGGGACAGACCCTACGAGCAGTACTTC	CASRYRDRPYEQYF
-	-	TRBJ1-2	TRBV19	TGTGCCAGTAGTATCTCTGCGGCGGCTAACTATGGCTACACCTTC	CASSISAAANYGYTF
TRBD2	-	TRBJ2-2	TRBV5-6	TGTGCCAGCAGCTTCCCCCGCCTAGCGGGGTCGAACACCGGGGAGCTGTTTTTT	CASSFPRLAGSNTGELFF
-	-	TRBJ1-2	TRBV15	TGTGCCACCAGCAGAGCAGGGTCTGGCTACACCTTC	CATSRAGSGYTF
-	-	TRBJ2-1	TRBV6-6	TGTGCCAGCAGTACTACTTTCAGCTCCTACAATGAGCAGTTCTTC	CASSTTFSSYNEQFF
TRBD1	-	TRBJ1-3	TRBV6-5	TGTGCCAGCAGCTACCGCACAGGGGTCTCTGGAAACACCATATATTTT	CASSYRTGVSGNTIYF
-	few	TRBJ2-7	TRBV5-4	TGTGCCAGCAGCTTCTCTAGGGGAGGCGAGCAGTACTTC	CASSFSRGGEQYF
TRBD1	-	TRBJ2-7	TRBV29-1	TGCAGCGGGGTAGGCGACAGGGGGAAAACCTACGAGCAGTACTTC	CSGVGDRGKTYEQYF
TRBD2	-	TRBJ2-3	TRBV4-2	TGTGCCAGCAGCCTCGCCCGGGGGGGCGCCGGCACAGATACGCAGTATTTT	CASSLARGGAGTDTQYF
TRBD1	-	TRBJ2-5	TRBV5-1	TGCGCCAGTTTCCCCGGGACAGGGGGCTTAGAGACCCAGTACTTC	CASFPGTGGLETQYF
-	-	TRBJ1-2	TRBV6-1	TGTGCCAGCAGTGAAGTCTGGCAGAACTATGGCTACACCTTC	CASSEVWQNYGYTF
TRBD1	-	TRBJ2-1	TRBV19	TGTGCCAGTAGTCCCGGACAGGGGTACAATGAGCAGTTCTTC	CASSPGQGYNEQFF
-	-	TRBJ2-1	TRBV12-3/TRBV12-4	TGTGCCAGCAGTTTTCGAGGTGAGCAGTTCTTC	CASSFRGEQFF
TRBD1	once	TRBJ1-1	TRBV19	TGTGCCAGTTCGGGATATCAGGGGGTCGACACTGAAGCTTTCTTT	CASSGYQGVDTEAFF
-	-	TRBJ2-3	TRBV6-5	TGTGCCAGCAGCTCAGGGTGGAGCACAGATACGCAGTATTTT	CASSSGWSTDTQYF
-	-	TRBJ1-5	TRBV10-3	TGTGCCATCAGTGAGGGCAGGGGTAATCAGCCCCAGCATTTT	CAISEGRGNQPQHF
-	-	TRBJ1-4	TRBV6-6	TGTGCCAGCAGTTACTCGAGTCGGCAGGGAAATGAAAAACTGTTTTTT	CASSYSSRQGNEKLFF
-	-	TRBJ2-3	TRBV7-2	TGTGCCAGCAGCTTAACAGGTCTTGGCGCAGATACGCAGTATTTT	CASSLTGLGADTQYF
-	-	TRBJ2-7	TRBV3-1/TRBV3-2	TGTGCCAGCAGCCCGGACAGAAACTACGAGCAGTACTTC	CASSPDRNYEQYF
-	-	TRBJ2-3	TRBV5-1	TGCGCCAGCAGCTTCGCGACTAGGTCCCCAGATACGCAGTATTTT	CASSFATRSPDTQYF
-	few	TRBJ1-6	TRBV7-3	TGTGCCAGCAGCCCACAGGTGGGCTCACCCCTCCACTTT	CASSPQVGSPLHF
TRBD1	-	TRBJ1-4	TRBV7-2	TGTGCCAGCAGCTTTGGACAGGCCTCTAATGAAAAACTGTTTTTT	CASSFGQASNEKLFF
-	-	TRBJ1-2	TRBV6-5	TGTGCCAGCAGTCCACCGACAGGAGGCGGCTACACCTTC	CASSPPTGGGYTF
-	-	TRBJ1-1	TRBV18	TGTGCCAGCTCCCTTCGGGAGGGGTACACTGAAGCTTTCTTT	CASSLREGYTEAFF